The text below deals with one T cell receptor beta chain. Antigen: not known. This record belongs to a study of blood T cells in healthy people across ages. The CDR3 runs to 15 residues. Trimming cost V 4 bases and J 11 bases, with 22 bases left between them. CDR1 is SEHNR, CDR2 FQNEAQ, per germline (reference sequence). Study findings and constraints: Not knowing donor CMV status may have confounded expanded clonotype changes. In these data, TCR beta diversity tracked strongly with naive T cell percentage.

The use of a sample-barcoded 5' primer and a J-beta primer mix characterized a second PCR of about 6 to 11 cycles. One entry per CDR3 protein, called by TCRdb with MiXCR from the 5' RACE reads. In the table there are 1,800,000 or so distinct CDR3 sequences, about two fifths of which are singletons. The genes are TRBV7-9 and TRBJ2-3; D is possibly TRBD1 (6 bases). The sequence was obtained from a human donor in good health. Sequenced material: blood. Here the CDR3 reads CASSSSGDKGYEQYF. The CDR3 DNA reads as TGTGCCAGCAGCTCCTCTGGGGACAAGGGATACGAGCAGTATTTT.